This T cell receptor beta chain appears in the sequencing data of a study of identical twins. The study, taken as a whole, reports: The study based its conclusions on cross-sectional statistical analysis and did not follow the same donors.

cDNA carried unique molecular identifiers, and a universal primer site was added by template switching. In TCRdb, the 5' RACE reads were re-called with MiXCR into one record per CDR3 protein. The sample yields 350,000 to 450,000 distinct CDR3 sequences, roughly 18% seen once. Everyone who donated was a healthy Caucasian. Of note for this clonotype: The antigen remains unidentified.

The germline V gene encodes CDR1 ENHRY and CDR2 SYGVKD. This CDR3 region has 13 residues. Trimming at V came to 10 bases and at J to 12 bases, leaving 15 bases not matched to a gene. V is TRBV10-3 and J is TRBJ1-2; TRBD1 matches 9 bases. The TCR comes from a man aged 45-65 years in good health. The specimen was naive T cells sorted from blood. CDR3 amino acids: CATSGQGKYIHTF. DNA of the CDR3: TGTGCCACCTCCGGACAGGGGAAATATATACACACCTTC.